This passage covers 14 T cell receptor beta chains from one sample sequenced in a study of blood T cell repertoires in COVID-19. Only in-frame clones appear in the TCRdb table, and some are missing; sequencing was by immunoSEQ multiplex PCR. The profile covers tens of thousands of clones, with about 88% appearing a single time and over 3% taken by the ten largest. Material for sequencing was peripheral blood. The origin of the receptors is a man between 65 and 85 years old with acute or convalescent COVID-19.

This clone appeared once. This sequence joins TRBV11-3 and TRBJ2-7, with a possible D match to TRBD2 (6 bases). Germline-derived CDR1 and CDR2 are SGHNT and YENEEA. Trimming stripped 0 bases from V and 0 bases from J, with 12 bases between. This CDR3 spans 16 amino acids. This CDR3 reads CASSLDHGGDSYEQYF. DNA for the CDR3: TGTGCCAGCAGCTTAGATCATGGCGGGGACTCCTACGAGCAGTACTTC.

J is TRBJ2-7 and V is TRBV29-1; D unresolved. Germline V lookup: CDR1 SQVTM, CDR2 ANQGSEA. V lost 4 bases to trimming and J lost 7 bases, with 14 bases between them. This CDR3 region has 12 residues. In DNA, the CDR3 is TGCAGCGTTGTGCCAGGTGAAAGGGAGCAGTACTTC. Its translation is CSVVPGEREQYF.

This clone occurred a few times. V usage is TRBV28 and J usage is TRBJ2-7; 10 bases line up with TRBD1. CDR1 is MDHEN and CDR2 is SYDVKM in the germline V gene. This CDR3 has 14 residues. The junction had 5 bases not matched to a gene; V was cut back by 3 bases and J by 6 bases. CDR3 sequence (DNA): TGTGCCAGCAGTTTTGGGGGACAGGGGATCGAGCAGTACTTC. This sequence encodes CASSFGGQGIEQYF. Full variable domain (outside the CDR3, taken from reference TRBV28 and TRBJ2-7): DVKVTQSSRYLVKRTGEKVFLECVQDMDHENMFWYRQDPGLGLRLIYFSYDVKMKEKGDIPEGYSVSREKKERFSLILESASTNQTSMYLCASSFGGQGIEQYFGPGTRLTVT.

V and J are TRBV19 and TRBJ2-3; D is perhaps TRBD2 (6 bases). V was clipped by 5 bases and J by 4 bases, with 16 bases between them. Germline V gives CDR1 LNHDA, CDR2 SQIVND (reference sequence). The CDR3 extends over 15 amino acids. CDR3 region: CASSSTSYRADTQYF. The CDR3 DNA reads as TGTGCCAGTAGTTCAACTAGCTATCGGGCAGATACGCAGTATTTT.

The chain couples TRBV20-1 to TRBJ2-1; D may be TRBD1 (5 bases). Between the trimmed V and J ends, which lost 3 bases and 5 bases, there was a span of 11 bases. This CDR3 region has 13 residues. Germline CDR1 reads DFQATT; CDR2 reads SNEGSKA (reference sequence). The CDR3 DNA reads as TGCAGTGCTAGTAAGACAGTAGACAATGAGCAGTTCTTC. The encoded protein is CSASKTVDNEQFF.

This chain connects TRBV28 to TRBJ2-4; D possibly corresponds to TRBD1 (6 bases). CDR3 length equals 16 residues. Germline CDR1 is MDHEN and CDR2 is SYDVKM. The V end was cut by 4 bases, the J end by 1 base, with 14 bases between. The CDR3 loop is CASSSPGAEAKNIQYF. The CDR3 DNA is TGTGCCAGCAGTTCACCAGGGGCGGAGGCCAAAAACATTCAGTACTTC.

The V and J genes are TRBV15 and TRBJ1-5, with TRBD1 matching over 8 bases. Germline CDR1 is LNHNV and CDR2 is YYDKDF (reference sequence). V shed 0 bases and J 3 bases; nucleotides not matched to a gene: 4. This CDR3 comprises 16 residues. The chain's CDR3 is CATSRDGTGANQPQHF. The CDR3 bases are TGTGCCACCAGCAGAGATGGGACAGGAGCCAATCAGCCCCAGCATTTT.

V is TRBV28 and J is TRBJ1-1; tentatively, D is TRBD1 (6 bases). Germline V gene sequence: CDR1 MDHEN, CDR2 SYDVKM. This CDR3 has 18 amino acids. Trimming took 6 bases from V and 1 from J, leaving 24 bases between them. DNA for the CDR3: TGTGCCAGCAGCCCGGGCGGTACCGGGGGGGCCGCGAACACTGAAGCTTTCTTT. Translation gives CASSPGGTGGAANTEAFF.

The chain joins TRBV9 to TRBJ1-6, with D possibly matching TRBD1 (5 bases). Germline values: CDR1 SGDLS, CDR2 YYNGEE. This CDR3 spans 13 amino acids. Trimming removed 5 bases at V and 8 bases at J, with 11 bases between. The CDR3 loop is CASSDSLDSPLHF. In DNA, the CDR3 is TGTGCCAGCAGTGACAGCTTAGATTCACCCCTCCACTTT.

V and J are TRBV30 and TRBJ2-5; TRBD1 agrees at 10 bases. The J segment lost 2 bases and the V segment lost 1 base, leaving 4 bases of the junction unmatched. There are 15 residues in the CDR3. CDR1 and CDR2 (germline): GTSNPN, SVGIG (reference sequence). The CDR3 DNA sequence: TGTGCCTGGAGTGAGGGACAGGGGTCACAAGAGACCCAGTACTTC. Translation gives CAWSEGQGSQETQYF.

The chain uses TRBV20-1 and TRBJ2-7; D is perhaps TRBD2 (6 bases). The V and J ends lost 3 bases and 4 bases respectively, with 16 bases between them. CDR3 length: 14 residues. Germline V gene data show CDR1 as DFQATT and CDR2 as SNEGSKA (reference sequence). The CDR3 bases are TGCAGTGCTAGTGGGCGGGGCCTCCCTTACGAGCAGTACTTC. Encoded protein: CSASGRGLPYEQYF.

The V gene is TRBV6-6, the J gene TRBJ1-2; a possible D gene is TRBD1 (6 bases). The ends were cut back, 2 bases at V and 8 bases at J, with 9 bases in the middle. The CDR3 length is 12 residues. CDR1 and CDR2 (germline): MNHNY, SVGAGI (reference sequence). CDR3 nucleotides: TGTGCCAGCAGTTACCCTGGGGGCGGCTACACCTTC. Amino acid sequence: CASSYPGGGYTF.

This chain connects TRBV2 to TRBJ2-1; D possibly corresponds to TRBD1 (5 bases). Germline V gene sequence: CDR1 SNHLY, CDR2 FYNNEI. Trimming removed 4 bases from V and 2 bases from J, with 12 bases in between. The CDR3 is 15 amino acids. CDR3 loop: CASSVLRVTYNEQFF. Written as DNA, the CDR3 is TGTGCCAGCAGTGTACTCAGGGTAACCTACAATGAGCAGTTCTTC.

CDR3 in DNA: TGTGCCAGCAGCTTATCGGGCTATGGCTACACCTTC. Encoded protein: CASSLSGYGYTF. The chain recombines TRBV7-9 with TRBJ1-2; D is uncertain. The CDR3 has 12 residues. V shed 2 bases and J shed 4 bases, with 5 bases lying between them. Looked up from germline, CDR1 is SEHNR and CDR2 is FQNEAQ (reference sequence).